These T cell receptor beta chains were read from a single sample in a study of cytomegalovirus exposure and HLA in healthy donors. The method was immunoSEQ multiplex PCR; TCRdb's version includes in-frame clones alone and lacks a portion of them. Among about 160,000 clones, roughly 76% were seen once, and the ten largest hold about 13%. Material for sequencing was PBMCs. These receptors all stem from a woman aged 45-59 years in good health and CMV-seronegative. Each CDR3 is given with its conserved first and last residue. Each record gives: CDR3 DNA, CDR3 protein, J gene, clone size, D gene, V gene. D genes are given only for firm matches. The size field is filled for only some rows; it gives once, few, many or a size class.

DNA: TGCGCCAGCACCCAGGGACTAGCGGAAGAGACCCAGTACTTC
CDR3: CASTQGLAEETQYF
J: TRBJ2-5
size: few
D: TRBD2
V: TRBV5-1

DNA: TGCGCCAGCAGCGTTCAGACAGGCTCGGTTTACAATGAGCAGTTCTTC
CDR3: CASSVQTGSVYNEQFF
J: TRBJ2-1
size: once
D: NA
V: TRBV4-3

DNA: TGTGCCAGCAGCTTGAGGGTAGCGGGAGGGGATACGCAGTATTTT
CDR3: CASSLRVAGGDTQYF
J: TRBJ2-3
size: NA
D: TRBD2
V: TRBV5-6

DNA: TGCGCCAGCAGCTTATCGGCGGTTAAATCGGGGGGCTACACCTTC
CDR3: CASSLSAVKSGGYTF
J: TRBJ1-2
size: NA
D: NA
V: TRBV5-1

DNA: TGTGCCAGCAGCCCGGAACTAGCGATCACCGGGGAGCTGTTTTTT
CDR3: CASSPELAITGELFF
J: TRBJ2-2
size: NA
D: TRBD2
V: TRBV7-3

DNA: TGTGCCTGGAGTACCCGGTCCACGGGGGCCAACGTCCTGACTTTC
CDR3: CAWSTRSTGANVLTF
J: TRBJ2-6
size: NA
D: NA
V: TRBV30

DNA: TGTGCCAGCAGCTTAGACCAGGGTAATGGCTACACCTTC
CDR3: CASSLDQGNGYTF
J: TRBJ1-2
size: NA
D: NA
V: TRBV13

DNA: TGTGCCAGCAGAAACCGAAGGAGCACTGAAGCTTTCTTT
CDR3: CASRNRRSTEAFF
J: TRBJ1-1
size: NA
D: NA
V: TRBV2

DNA: TGTGCCAGCAGTGTTAATCAGGGGGAGCTGTTTTTT
CDR3: CASSVNQGELFF
J: TRBJ2-2
size: NA
D: NA
V: TRBV2

DNA: TGTGCCAGCAGCTTCCGCGGGAATACGCAGTATTTT
CDR3: CASSFRGNTQYF
J: TRBJ2-3
size: NA
D: NA
V: TRBV13

DNA: TGTGCCAGTAAATTAGGGAGACAGGGTACAGATACGCAGTATTTT
CDR3: CASKLGRQGTDTQYF
J: TRBJ2-3
size: NA
D: TRBD1
V: TRBV19

DNA: TGTGCCAGCAGTGAAGCGGGGCGGGAGGGATCTGATACGCAGTATTTT
CDR3: CASSEAGREGSDTQYF
J: TRBJ2-3
size: NA
D: TRBD2
V: TRBV2

DNA: TGTGCCAGCAGCTTGGGGGCTAGCGGGAGCTACGAGCAGTACTTC
CDR3: CASSLGASGSYEQYF
J: TRBJ2-7
size: NA
D: TRBD2
V: TRBV5-5

DNA: TGTGCCAGCACCCCACAGGGTAACACTGAAGCTTTCTTT
CDR3: CASTPQGNTEAFF
J: TRBJ1-1
size: NA
D: NA
V: TRBV6-1

DNA: TGTGCCAGCAGCTCAAGTCGACAGTTCAATGAGCAGTTCTTC
CDR3: CASSSSRQFNEQFF
J: TRBJ2-1
size: NA
D: NA
V: TRBV7-9

DNA: TGTGCCAGTAGCATACGAGCGGGGGGTACAGATACGCAGTATTTT
CDR3: CASSIRAGGTDTQYF
J: TRBJ2-3
size: NA
D: TRBD2
V: TRBV19

DNA: TGTGCCAGCAGCCAAGATGGTATAGGCGGGGGGATTTACAATGAGCAGTTCTTC
CDR3: CASSQDGIGGGIYNEQFF
J: TRBJ2-1
size: NA
D: TRBD2
V: TRBV7-9

DNA: TGTGCCAGCAGCCCTGGTGGAGACAGGGGGAACTCACCCCTCCACTTT
CDR3: CASSPGGDRGNSPLHF
J: TRBJ1-6
size: few
D: TRBD1
V: TRBV5-6

DNA: TGTGCCAGCAGCACTAGCACAGATACGCAGTATTTT
CDR3: CASSTSTDTQYF
J: TRBJ2-3
size: NA
D: NA
V: TRBV7-9

DNA: TGTGCCAGCAGCACCTCCCGGGACAGGGCCTACGAGCAGTACTTC
CDR3: CASSTSRDRAYEQYF
J: TRBJ2-7
size: once
D: TRBD1
V: TRBV7-2

DNA: TGTGCCAGCAGCTTAAGGGGGGGCCCTGTCACAGATACGCAGTATTTT
CDR3: CASSLRGGPVTDTQYF
J: TRBJ2-3
size: NA
D: NA
V: TRBV5-6

DNA: TGTGCCAGCAGCCCACTAGCGGGGGATGATGAGCAGTTCTTC
CDR3: CASSPLAGDDEQFF
J: TRBJ2-1
size: once
D: TRBD2
V: TRBV7-6

DNA: TGTGCCAGCAGCCCGGAGGCGGCCCCCTACGAGCAGTACTTC
CDR3: CASSPEAAPYEQYF
J: TRBJ2-7
size: few
D: NA
V: TRBV7-9

DNA: TGTGCCAGCAGAAGGGGGGGGACTCCGACCTACGAGCAGTACTTC
CDR3: CASRRGGTPTYEQYF
J: TRBJ2-7
size: once
D: NA
V: TRBV6-5

DNA: TGTGCCAGCAGCGTAGCGAGTAGCGGATACAATGAGCAGTTCTTC
CDR3: CASSVASSGYNEQFF
J: TRBJ2-1
size: NA
D: NA
V: TRBV9

DNA: TGTGCCAGCAGTGACTCTCCAGGGGGAGACACTGAAGCTTTCTTT
CDR3: CASSDSPGGDTEAFF
J: TRBJ1-1
size: NA
D: TRBD1
V: TRBV6-4

DNA: TGTGCCAGCAGCTTACTTTCTGGGGAGGAAAAACTGTTTTTT
CDR3: CASSLLSGEEKLFF
J: TRBJ1-4
size: NA
D: NA
V: TRBV5-6

DNA: TGTGCCAGCAGGTACAGGGGGCAGGGCTACACCTTC
CDR3: CASRYRGQGYTF
J: TRBJ1-2
size: few
D: TRBD1
V: TRBV14

DNA: TGTGCCAGCAGTGAAACCCACACCTATGGCTACACCTTC
CDR3: CASSETHTYGYTF
J: TRBJ1-2
size: NA
D: NA
V: TRBV2

DNA: TGTGCCAGCAGCTCCGGGAATTATAATTCACCCCTCCACTTT
CDR3: CASSSGNYNSPLHF
J: TRBJ1-6
size: NA
D: NA
V: TRBV11-2

DNA: TGTGCCAGCAGGGAAACAGGGGGTAGTACTGAAGCTTTCTTT
CDR3: CASRETGGSTEAFF
J: TRBJ1-1
size: NA
D: TRBD1
V: TRBV6-6

DNA: TGCGCCAGCAGCCAAGAGGTCGGACAGTTCGCTGGAAACACCATATATTTT
CDR3: CASSQEVGQFAGNTIYF
J: TRBJ1-3
size: few
D: NA
V: TRBV4-1

DNA: TGTGCCAGCAGCCCCTCAGGGACATCGGGAAACACCATATATTTT
CDR3: CASSPSGTSGNTIYF
J: TRBJ1-3
size: NA
D: NA
V: TRBV9

DNA: TGTGCCAGCAGCTTGACGGGGGGGACCTACGAGCAGTACTTC
CDR3: CASSLTGGTYEQYF
J: TRBJ2-7
size: once
D: TRBD2
V: TRBV7-2

DNA: TGTGCCAGCAGTGGACACATGAACACTGAAGCTTTCTTT
CDR3: CASSGHMNTEAFF
J: TRBJ1-1
size: NA
D: NA
V: TRBV2

DNA: TGTGCCAGCAGTTACTCGATCGGCAGGGTTGAGACCCAGTACTTC
CDR3: CASSYSIGRVETQYF
J: TRBJ2-5
size: NA
D: NA
V: TRBV6-5

DNA: TGTGCCAGCAGCCGGGACACCGGGGAGCTGTTTTTT
CDR3: CASSRDTGELFF
J: TRBJ2-2
size: NA
D: NA
V: TRBV7-2

DNA: TGTGCCAGCAGTTCCGACAGGGGGCGGGAAAAACTGTTTTTT
CDR3: CASSSDRGREKLFF
J: TRBJ1-4
size: NA
D: TRBD1
V: TRBV28

DNA: TGTGCCAGCAGTGGACAGGGGACCTACGAGCAGTACTTC
CDR3: CASSGQGTYEQYF
J: TRBJ2-7
size: few
D: TRBD1
V: TRBV25-1

DNA: TGTGCCAGCAGCTTGGGCCCTAGCGGGACTAGCACAGATACGCAGTATTTT
CDR3: CASSLGPSGTSTDTQYF
J: TRBJ2-3
size: few
D: TRBD2
V: TRBV5-8

DNA: TGTGCCAGCAGCTTTAATAATTCACCCCTCCACTTT
CDR3: CASSFNNSPLHF
J: TRBJ1-6
size: NA
D: NA
V: TRBV7-9

DNA: TGTGCCAGCAGCGGAGGACAGGGGGCTTATGGCTACACCTTC
CDR3: CASSGGQGAYGYTF
J: TRBJ1-2
size: NA
D: TRBD1
V: TRBV9

DNA: TGTGCCAGCAGCTGGCCTTCAGCGGGGGGTGACACCGGGGAGCTGTTTTTT
CDR3: CASSWPSAGGDTGELFF
J: TRBJ2-2
size: NA
D: TRBD2
V: TRBV5-6

DNA: TGTGCCAGCAGGTTGTTTGACAGAACAACTAATGAAAAACTGTTTTTT
CDR3: CASRLFDRTTNEKLFF
J: TRBJ1-4
size: NA
D: NA
V: TRBV2

DNA: TGTGCCAGCAGCTTAGTGCGGATCCAAGAGACCCAGTACTTC
CDR3: CASSLVRIQETQYF
J: TRBJ2-5
size: NA
D: NA
V: TRBV7-2

DNA: TGTGCCAGCAGTTTATCGTTCCAGGGGCCCCTCTATGGCTACACCTTC
CDR3: CASSLSFQGPLYGYTF
J: TRBJ1-2
size: NA
D: NA
V: TRBV27

DNA: TGTGCCAGCAAAGGGGTGGGATACTATGGCTACACCTTC
CDR3: CASKGVGYYGYTF
J: TRBJ1-2
size: medium-sized
D: NA
V: TRBV2

DNA: TGTGCCTGGAGTCACCGGGACAGGGGGTACAATCAGCCCCAGCATTTT
CDR3: CAWSHRDRGYNQPQHF
J: TRBJ1-5
size: NA
D: TRBD1
V: TRBV30

DNA: TGCAGCGGATTGTTGGACATAGCCAAAAACATTCAGTACTTC
CDR3: CSGLLDIAKNIQYF
J: TRBJ2-4
size: once
D: NA
V: TRBV29-1

DNA: TGCGCCAGCAGCTGGGGGCCAGGTAGCTACAATGAGCAGTTCTTC
CDR3: CASSWGPGSYNEQFF
J: TRBJ2-1
size: NA
D: NA
V: TRBV5-1

DNA: TGTGCCAGCAGCTTAGAAGTAGTTGCGGGGGGGCCTTACAATGAGCAGTTCTTC
CDR3: CASSLEVVAGGPYNEQFF
J: TRBJ2-1
size: NA
D: TRBD2
V: TRBV13

DNA: TGCGCCAGCAGCCGGGAGGGGACAGGGAACTATGGCTACACCTTC
CDR3: CASSREGTGNYGYTF
J: TRBJ1-2
size: NA
D: TRBD1
V: TRBV5-1